This T cell receptor beta chain was profiled in a study of blood T cell repertoires in COVID-19. Turning to the study itself: The cDNA or gDNA used as material had been derived from T cells, B-cell-depleted T cells, or PBMCs.

Clones were read by immunoSEQ multiplex PCR, and TCRdb kept only the in-frame ones, dropping some. The table shows around 250,000 clones, with over 75% occurring only once. The sequenced sample was peripheral blood. This receptor was identified in a human donor in a cohort sampled during active COVID-19.

The CDR3, as DNA: TGTGCCAGCAGCTTAAGGGGATTAAACACTGAAGCTTTCTTT. Its translation: CASSLRGLNTEAFF. The rearrangement uses TRBV11-2 and TRBJ1-1; weak D call: TRBD1 (5 bases). V gave up 2 bases and J gave up 2 bases, with 9 bases separating them. The CDR3 runs 14 residues. CDR1 is SGHAT, CDR2 FQNNGV, per germline.